This record concerns one T cell receptor (beta chain) sequence. Measured with immunoSEQ multiplex PCR; TCRdb has only the in-frame clones, and not every one. The sample includes roughly 250,000 clones, 60% to 75% of them seen just once. This sample is part of a study of cytotoxic CD8 clonotypes in ibrutinib-treated CLL. The wider study: Overall, around 25 responses were partial and 2 complete; following median around 70 months, about 15 patients stayed remitted and about twelve progressed.

Germline CDR1 is SGHRS and CDR2 is YFSETQ. With 0 bases removed from V and 4 bases from J, the gap between germline ends came to 14 bases. The CDR3 extends over 16 amino acids. This clonotype was obtained from a human donor with chronic lymphocytic leukemia. The sequences come from PBMCs, collected after 24 months of ibrutinib treatment. The genes are TRBV5-1 and TRBJ2-1; D unresolved. The DNA of the CDR3 is TGCGCCAGCAGCTTGGAACCGACCTATACGTACAATGAGCAGTTCTTC. Translation: CASSLEPTYTYNEQFF. Complete variable domain (other parts from reference TRBV5-1 and TRBJ2-1): KAGVTQTPRYLIKTRGQQVTLSCSPISGHRSVSWYQQTPGQGLQFLFEYFSETQRNKGNFPGRFSGRQFSNSRSEMNVSTLELGDSALYLCASSLEPTYTYNEQFFGPGTRLTVL.